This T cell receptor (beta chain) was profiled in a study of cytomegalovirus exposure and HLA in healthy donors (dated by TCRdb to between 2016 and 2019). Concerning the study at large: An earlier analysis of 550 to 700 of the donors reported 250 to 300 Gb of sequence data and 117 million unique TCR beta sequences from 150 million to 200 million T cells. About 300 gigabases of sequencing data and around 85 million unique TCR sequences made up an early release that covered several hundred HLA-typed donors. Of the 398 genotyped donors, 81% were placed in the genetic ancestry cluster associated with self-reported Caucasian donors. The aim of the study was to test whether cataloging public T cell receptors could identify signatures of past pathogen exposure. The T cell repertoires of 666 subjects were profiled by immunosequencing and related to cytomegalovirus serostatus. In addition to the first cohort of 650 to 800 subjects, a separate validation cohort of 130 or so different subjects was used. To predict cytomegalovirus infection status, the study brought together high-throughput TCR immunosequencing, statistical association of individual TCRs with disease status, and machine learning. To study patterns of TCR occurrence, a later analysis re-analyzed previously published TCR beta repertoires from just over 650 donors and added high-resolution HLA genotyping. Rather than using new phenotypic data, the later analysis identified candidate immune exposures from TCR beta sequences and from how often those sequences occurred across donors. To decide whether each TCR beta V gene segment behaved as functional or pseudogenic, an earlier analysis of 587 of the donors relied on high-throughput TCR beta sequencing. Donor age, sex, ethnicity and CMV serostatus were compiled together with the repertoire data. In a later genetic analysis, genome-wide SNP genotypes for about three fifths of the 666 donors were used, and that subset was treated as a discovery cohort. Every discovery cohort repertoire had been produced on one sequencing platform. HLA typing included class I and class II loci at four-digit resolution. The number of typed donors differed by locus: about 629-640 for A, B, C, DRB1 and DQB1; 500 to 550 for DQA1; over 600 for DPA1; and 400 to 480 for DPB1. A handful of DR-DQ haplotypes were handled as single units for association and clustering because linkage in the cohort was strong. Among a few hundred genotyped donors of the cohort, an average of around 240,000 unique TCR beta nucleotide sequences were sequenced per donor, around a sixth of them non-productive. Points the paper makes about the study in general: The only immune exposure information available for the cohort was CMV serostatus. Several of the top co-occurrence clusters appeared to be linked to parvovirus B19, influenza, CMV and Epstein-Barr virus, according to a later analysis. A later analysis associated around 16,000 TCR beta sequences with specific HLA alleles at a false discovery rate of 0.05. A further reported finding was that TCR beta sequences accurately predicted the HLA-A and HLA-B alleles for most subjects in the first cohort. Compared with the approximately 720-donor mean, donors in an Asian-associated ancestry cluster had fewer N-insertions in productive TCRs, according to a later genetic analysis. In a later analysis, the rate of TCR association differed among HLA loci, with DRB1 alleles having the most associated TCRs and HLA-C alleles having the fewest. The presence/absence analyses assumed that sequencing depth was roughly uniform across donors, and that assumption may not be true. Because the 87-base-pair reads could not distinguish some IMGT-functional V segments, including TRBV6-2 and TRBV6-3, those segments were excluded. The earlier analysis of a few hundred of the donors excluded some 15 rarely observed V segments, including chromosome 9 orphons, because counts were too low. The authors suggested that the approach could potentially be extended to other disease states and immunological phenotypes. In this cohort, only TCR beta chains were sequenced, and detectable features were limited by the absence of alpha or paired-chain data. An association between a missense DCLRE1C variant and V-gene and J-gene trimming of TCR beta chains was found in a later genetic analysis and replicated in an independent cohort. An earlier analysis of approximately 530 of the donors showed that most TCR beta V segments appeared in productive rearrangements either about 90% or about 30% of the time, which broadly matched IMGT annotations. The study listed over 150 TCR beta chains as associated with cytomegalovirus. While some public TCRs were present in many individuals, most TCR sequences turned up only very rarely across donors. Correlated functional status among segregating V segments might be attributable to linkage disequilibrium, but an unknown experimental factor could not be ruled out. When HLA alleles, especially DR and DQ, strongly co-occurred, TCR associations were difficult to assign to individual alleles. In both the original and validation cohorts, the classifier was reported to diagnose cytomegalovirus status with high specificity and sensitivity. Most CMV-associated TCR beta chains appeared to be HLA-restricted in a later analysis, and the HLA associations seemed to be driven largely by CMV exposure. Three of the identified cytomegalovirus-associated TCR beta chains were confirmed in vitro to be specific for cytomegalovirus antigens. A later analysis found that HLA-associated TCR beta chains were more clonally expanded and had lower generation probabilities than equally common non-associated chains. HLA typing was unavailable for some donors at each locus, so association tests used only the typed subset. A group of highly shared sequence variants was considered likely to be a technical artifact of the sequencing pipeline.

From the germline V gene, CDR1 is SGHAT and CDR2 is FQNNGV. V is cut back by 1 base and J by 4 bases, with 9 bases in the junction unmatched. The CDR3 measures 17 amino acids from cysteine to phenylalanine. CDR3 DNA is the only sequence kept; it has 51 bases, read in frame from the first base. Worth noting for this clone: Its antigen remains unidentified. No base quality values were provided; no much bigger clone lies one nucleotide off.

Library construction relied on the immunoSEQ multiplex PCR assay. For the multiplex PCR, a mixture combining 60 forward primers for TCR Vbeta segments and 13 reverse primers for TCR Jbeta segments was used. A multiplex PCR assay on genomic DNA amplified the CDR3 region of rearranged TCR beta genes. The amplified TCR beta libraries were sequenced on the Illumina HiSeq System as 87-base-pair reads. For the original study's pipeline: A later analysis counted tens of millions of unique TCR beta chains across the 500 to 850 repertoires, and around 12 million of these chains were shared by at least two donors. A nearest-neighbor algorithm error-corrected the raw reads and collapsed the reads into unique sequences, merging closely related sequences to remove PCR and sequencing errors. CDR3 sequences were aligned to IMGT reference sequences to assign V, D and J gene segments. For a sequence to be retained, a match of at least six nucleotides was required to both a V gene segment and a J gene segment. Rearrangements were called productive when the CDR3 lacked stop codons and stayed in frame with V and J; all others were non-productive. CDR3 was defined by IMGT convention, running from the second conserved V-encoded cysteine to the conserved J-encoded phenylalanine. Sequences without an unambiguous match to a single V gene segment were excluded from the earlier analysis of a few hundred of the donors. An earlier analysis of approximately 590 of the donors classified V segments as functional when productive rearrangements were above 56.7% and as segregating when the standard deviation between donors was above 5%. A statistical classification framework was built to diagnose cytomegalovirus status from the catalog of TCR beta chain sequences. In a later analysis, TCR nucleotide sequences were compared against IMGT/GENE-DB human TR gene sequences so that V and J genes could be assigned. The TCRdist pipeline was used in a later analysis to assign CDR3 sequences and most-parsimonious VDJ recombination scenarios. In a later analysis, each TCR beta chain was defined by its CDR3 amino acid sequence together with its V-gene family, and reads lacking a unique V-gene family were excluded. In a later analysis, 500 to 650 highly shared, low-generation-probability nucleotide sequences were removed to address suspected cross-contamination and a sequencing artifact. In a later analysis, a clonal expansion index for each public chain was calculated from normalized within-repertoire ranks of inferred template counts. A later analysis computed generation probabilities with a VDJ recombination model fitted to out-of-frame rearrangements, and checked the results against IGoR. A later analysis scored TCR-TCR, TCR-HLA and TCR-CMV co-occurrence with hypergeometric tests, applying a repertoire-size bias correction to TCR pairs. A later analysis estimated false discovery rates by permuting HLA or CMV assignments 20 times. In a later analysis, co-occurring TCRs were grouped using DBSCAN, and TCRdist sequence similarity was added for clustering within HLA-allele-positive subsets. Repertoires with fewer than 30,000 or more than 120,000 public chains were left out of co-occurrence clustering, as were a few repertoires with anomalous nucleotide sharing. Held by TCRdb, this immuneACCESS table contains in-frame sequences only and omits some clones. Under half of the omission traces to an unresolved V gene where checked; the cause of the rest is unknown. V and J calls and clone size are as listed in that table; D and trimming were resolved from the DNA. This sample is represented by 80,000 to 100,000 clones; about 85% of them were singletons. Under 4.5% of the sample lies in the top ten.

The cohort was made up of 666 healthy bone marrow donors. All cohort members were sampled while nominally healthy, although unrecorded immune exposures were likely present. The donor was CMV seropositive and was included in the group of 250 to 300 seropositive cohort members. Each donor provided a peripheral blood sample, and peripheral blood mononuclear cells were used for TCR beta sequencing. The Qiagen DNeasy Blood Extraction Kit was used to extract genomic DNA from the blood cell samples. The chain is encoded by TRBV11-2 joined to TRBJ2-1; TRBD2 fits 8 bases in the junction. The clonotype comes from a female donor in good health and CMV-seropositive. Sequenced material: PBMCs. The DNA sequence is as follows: TGTGCCAGCAGCTTAGCCCCAAAGGTAGCGGGGTACAATGAGCAGTTCTTC. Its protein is CASSLAPKVAGYNEQFF.